The rows below give T cell receptor beta chains drawn from one sample of a study of blood T cell repertoires in COVID-19. Profiled with immunoSEQ multiplex PCR; TCRdb holds only in-frame clones, not every one. Among roughly 200,000 clones listed, 80% to 90% were seen once. The sequencing input was peripheral blood. The receptors originated from a woman of 80 years or more with active or convalescent COVID-19. Each CDR3 is given without its conserved first and last residue. Not every row has a clone size; where given, it reads once, few, many or a size class.

size,V,J,CDR3
-,TRBV13,TRBJ1-3,ASSAGGEKGSGNTIY
few,TRBV5-8,TRBJ1-4,ASSLDRGKNEKLF
-,TRBV7-3,TRBJ2-1,ASSSLTGGDNEQF
-,TRBV5-1,TRBJ1-2,ASSLEGQPGNYGYT
-,TRBV7-8,TRBJ2-7,ASSLADTTYEQY
-,TRBV6-5,TRBJ2-5,ASSPTDRGPETQY
-,TRBV9,TRBJ2-1,ASSVLHNEQF
-,TRBV11-3,TRBJ1-1,ASSLLGGATEAF
-,TRBV12-3/TRBV12-4,TRBJ1-1,ASSSLLNTEAF
few,TRBV30,TRBJ2-5,AWQGQGETQY
-,TRBV18,TRBJ1-1,ASSPQGAGGTEAF
-,TRBV28,TRBJ1-2,ASSYRTGVYGYT
-,TRBV11-3,TRBJ2-5,ATRQQETQY
-,TRBV24-1,TRBJ1-4,AVRDRTNEKLF
-,TRBV5-6,TRBJ2-1,ASTHVTGFYNEQF
-,TRBV5-4,TRBJ2-7,ASSGTDRVYEQY
-,TRBV9,TRBJ1-3,ASSVGSQDQKKGGNTIY
-,TRBV29-1,TRBJ1-2,SVRGQTNYGYT
-,TRBV5-1,TRBJ2-7,ASSLGRTGDIYEQY
once,TRBV7-2,TRBJ1-6,ASSWGQVRNSPLH
-,TRBV18,TRBJ1-2,ASSPTRSLNYGYT
-,TRBV28,TRBJ1-4,AANGGGNEKLF
once,TRBV19,TRBJ1-1,ASSIAPGMGGTEAF
-,TRBV10-3,TRBJ2-7,AIMGQGGYEQY
-,TRBV11-1,TRBJ2-1,ASSSPTLANEQF
-,TRBV7-8,TRBJ2-2,ASSSMGTSGGAAGELF
-,TRBV12-3/TRBV12-4,TRBJ1-1,ASRRVNTEAF
-,TRBV6-2/TRBV6-3,TRBJ1-5,ASSDSLLNQPQH
-,TRBV14,TRBJ2-3,ASSQSGTRTDTQY
once,TRBV3-1/TRBV3-2,TRBJ2-1,ASSPPPKLAGSYNEQF
-,TRBV27,TRBJ2-2,ASKSGQVNTGELF
-,TRBV29-1,TRBJ1-1,SVFAYMNTEAF
-,TRBV5-4,TRBJ2-7,ASSLGGGSSSYEQY
-,TRBV5-1,TRBJ2-2,ASSLAGTRGTGELF
-,TRBV5-1,TRBJ2-1,ASTPSGSVGNEQF
-,TRBV20-1,TRBJ2-1,SVVQYNEQF
-,TRBV27,TRBJ2-1,ASSPQRGGHEQF
few,TRBV27,TRBJ2-7,ASSFRGTSGRYEQY
-,TRBV6-2/TRBV6-3,TRBJ2-1,ASSNFQGIGSYNEQF
-,TRBV2,TRBJ2-3,ASRGTSGSTDTQY
once,TRBV27,TRBJ1-1,ASSRRTGDTEAF
-,TRBV6-5,TRBJ2-7,ASRRSYEQY
-,TRBV5-4,TRBJ1-1,ASSDRTGRNTEAF
-,TRBV10-3,TRBJ2-6,AISGDSPSGANVLT
-,TRBV27,TRBJ2-3,ASSFDAGGTDTQY
-,TRBV27,TRBJ2-4,AGSLTGGGENIQY
-,TRBV3-1/TRBV3-2,TRBJ2-1,ASSSQLAGVPNEQF
-,TRBV30,TRBJ1-1,AWDGDRGLMAF
-,TRBV4-2,TRBJ2-3,ASSQEGLAGSTDTQY
-,TRBV28,TRBJ2-3,ASSFSRTSTDTQY
-,TRBV6-1,TRBJ2-1,ASSGTSGSRVNEQF
-,TRBV19,TRBJ1-3,ASRPGTAGNTIY
-,TRBV6-2/TRBV6-3,TRBJ1-1,ASSYTGAGAEAF
-,TRBV3-1/TRBV3-2,TRBJ2-7,ASSTGGNYEQY
-,TRBV12-5,TRBJ2-3,ASGPTGYGQDTQY